What follows are 8 T cell receptor beta chains derived from one specimen sequenced in a study of regulatory T cells in long-lasting Graves disease. Time point defined: newly diagnosed GD, antithyroid drugs for less than 3 months. The authors made the TCR library using RNA they extracted from PBMCs. iRepertoire HTBI primers and Arm-PCR of CDR3 regions built TCR beta libraries. Each CDR3 protein is one row after TCRdb ran MiXCR on the multiplex PCR reads. The sample gives some 250,000 distinct CDR3 sequences, around 19% of which show up once; around 20% is in the top ten. Sequenced here: peripheral blood mononuclear cells (PBMCs), sampled at new diagnosis, from a patient treated with antithyroid drugs. The receptors shown here come from a female donor with Graves disease.

Ten or more counts support this clonotype. The rearrangement joins TRBV19 to TRBJ2-7; perhaps TRBD1 as D (5 bases). Germline values: CDR1 LNHDA, CDR2 SQIVND (reference sequence). Trimming took 5 bases from V and 3 from J, leaving 17 bases between them. The CDR3 runs 15 residues. The CDR3 DNA sequence: TGTGCCAGTAGTGTCACAGGTACTCCGTTCTACGAGCAGTACTTC. Residues: CASSVTGTPFYEQYF.

This clonotype was recorded many times. The chain carries TRBV7-8 and TRBJ2-5; tentatively, D is TRBD1 (6 bases). CDR3 size: 15 residues. With 0 bases removed from V and 7 bases from J, the gap between germline ends came to 15 bases. Germline assignment: CDR1 SGHVS and CDR2 FQNEAQ. The CDR3 protein is CASSLARTGFRTQYF. The CDR3 nucleotides read TGTGCCAGCAGCTTAGCGCGAACAGGGTTTCGGACCCAGTACTTC.

This clonotype was detected many times. This rearrangement joins TRBV2 to TRBJ2-5, with D uncertain. Trimming took 7 bases from V and 3 from J, leaving 12 bases between them. The CDR3 extends over 13 amino acids. Germline V CDR1 and CDR2: SNHLY, FYNNEI. In DNA, the CDR3 is TGTGCCAGCATACGATCCAGCAAAGAGACCCAGTACTTC. This translates into CASIRSSKETQYF.

Ten or more counts support this clonotype. The V call is TRBV19, the J call TRBJ1-1, with D uncertain. CDR1 LNHDA and CDR2 SQIVND come from the germline V gene (reference sequence). V lost 3 bases to trimming and J lost 8 bases, with 10 bases between them. This CDR3 spans 12 amino acids. The CDR3 spells CASSITAAEAFF. The DNA for the CDR3 is TGTGCCAGTAGTATCACGGCGGCGGAAGCTTTCTTT.

This clonotype was observed at least ten times. This chain connects TRBV7-9 to TRBJ2-5, with D unclear. Germline V gene sequence: CDR1 SEHNR, CDR2 FQNEAQ (reference sequence). CDR3 length: 14 residues. V lost 2 bases to trimming and J lost 5 bases, with 12 bases between them. Here the CDR3 reads CASSLSRQGETQYF. The CDR3 region has the DNA TGTGCCAGCAGCTTATCGCGCCAAGGGGAGACCCAGTACTTC.

This clonotype appeared a few times. The rearrangement joins TRBV20-1 to TRBJ2-3; TRBD2 might be the D (5 bases). V lost 6 bases and J lost 4, with 32 bases in between. Germline CDR1 DFQATT, CDR2 SNEGSKA (reference sequence). This CDR3 region has 19 residues. The CDR3 DNA reads TGCAGTGCCCTTCTTCTACGGAGAGTCGGCGGGCTGCGCGCAGATACGCAGTATTTT. Translated, it gives CSALLLRRVGGLRADTQYF.

This clonotype has ten or more counts. V and J are TRBV28 and TRBJ2-1; D is possibly TRBD1 or TRBD2 (5 bases each). The CDR3 runs 16 residues. Germline lookup yields CDR1 MDHEN and CDR2 SYDVKM. V shed 4 bases and J shed 1 base, with 14 bases lying between them. The CDR3 sequence: CASSSYGAKSYNEQFF. The CDR3 DNA reads TGTGCCAGCAGTTCGTACGGGGCGAAATCCTACAATGAGCAGTTCTTC.

This rearrangement joins TRBV7-2 to TRBJ2-7; TRBD2 matches 10 bases. Germline V gene sequence: CDR1 SGHTA, CDR2 FQGNSA. With V trimmed by 5 bases and J by 3 bases, 4 bases remained unmatched. The CDR3 sequence is 14 residues long. The CDR3 sequence is CASSRTSGLYEQYF. The DNA for the CDR3 is TGTGCCAGCAGCCGGACTAGCGGACTCTACGAGCAGTACTTC.